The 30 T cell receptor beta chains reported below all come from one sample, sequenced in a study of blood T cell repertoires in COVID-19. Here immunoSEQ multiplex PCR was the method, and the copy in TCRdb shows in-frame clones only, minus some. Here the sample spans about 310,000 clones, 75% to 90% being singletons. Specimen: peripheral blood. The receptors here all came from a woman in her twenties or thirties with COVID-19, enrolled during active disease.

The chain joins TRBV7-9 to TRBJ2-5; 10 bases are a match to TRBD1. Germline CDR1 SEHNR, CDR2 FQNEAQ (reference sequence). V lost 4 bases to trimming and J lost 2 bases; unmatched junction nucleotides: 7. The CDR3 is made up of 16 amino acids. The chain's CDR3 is CASSYSWTGGQETQYF. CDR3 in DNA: TGTGCCAGCAGCTATTCTTGGACAGGGGGACAAGAGACCCAGTACTTC.

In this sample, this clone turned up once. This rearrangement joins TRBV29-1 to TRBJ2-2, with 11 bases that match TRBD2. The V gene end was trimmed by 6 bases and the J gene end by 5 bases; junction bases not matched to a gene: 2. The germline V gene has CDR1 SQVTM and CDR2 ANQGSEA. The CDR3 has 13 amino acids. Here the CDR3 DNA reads TGCAGCGTCACTAGCGGGAGAACCGGGGAGCTGTTTTTT. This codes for CSVTSGRTGELFF.

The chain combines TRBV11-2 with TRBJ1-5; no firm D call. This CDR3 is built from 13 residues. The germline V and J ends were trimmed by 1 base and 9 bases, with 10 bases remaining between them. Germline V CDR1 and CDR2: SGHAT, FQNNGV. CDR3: CASSLAQSSPQHF. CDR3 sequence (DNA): TGTGCCAGCAGCTTAGCTCAGTCCTCGCCCCAGCATTTT.

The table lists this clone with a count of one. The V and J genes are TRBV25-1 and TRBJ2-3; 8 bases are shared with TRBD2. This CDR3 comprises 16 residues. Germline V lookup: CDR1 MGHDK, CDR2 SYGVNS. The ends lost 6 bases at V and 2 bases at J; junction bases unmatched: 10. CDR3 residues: CASSDSSGLATDTQYF. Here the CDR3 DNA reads TGTGCCAGCAGCGATTCTAGCGGACTAGCCACAGATACGCAGTATTTT.

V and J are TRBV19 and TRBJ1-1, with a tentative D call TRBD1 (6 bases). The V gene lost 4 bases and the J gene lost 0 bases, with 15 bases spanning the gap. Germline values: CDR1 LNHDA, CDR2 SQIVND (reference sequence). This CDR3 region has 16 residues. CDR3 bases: TGTGCCAGTAGTAGAGGGGGTCAGGCCATGAACACTGAAGCTTTCTTT. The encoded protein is CASSRGGQAMNTEAFF.

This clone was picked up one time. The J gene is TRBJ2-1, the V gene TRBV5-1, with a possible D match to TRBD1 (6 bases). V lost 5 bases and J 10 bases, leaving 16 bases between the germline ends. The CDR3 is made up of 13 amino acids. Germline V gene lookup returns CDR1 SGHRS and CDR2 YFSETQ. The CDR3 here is CASSQATRGEQFF. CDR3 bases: TGCGCCAGCAGTCAAGCTACTAGGGGGGAGCAGTTCTTC.

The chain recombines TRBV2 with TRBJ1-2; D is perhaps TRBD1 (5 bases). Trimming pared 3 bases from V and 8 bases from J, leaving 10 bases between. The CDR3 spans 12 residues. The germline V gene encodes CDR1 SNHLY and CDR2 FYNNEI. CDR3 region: CASSETVRGYTF. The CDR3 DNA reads TGTGCCAGCAGTGAGACAGTTCGGGGCTACACCTTC.

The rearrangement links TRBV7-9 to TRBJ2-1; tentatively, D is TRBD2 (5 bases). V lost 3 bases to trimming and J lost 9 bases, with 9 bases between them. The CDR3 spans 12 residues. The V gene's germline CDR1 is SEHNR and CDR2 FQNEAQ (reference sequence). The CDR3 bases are TGTGCCAGCAGCTTTCCGGGGAGTGAGCAGTTCTTC. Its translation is CASSFPGSEQFF.

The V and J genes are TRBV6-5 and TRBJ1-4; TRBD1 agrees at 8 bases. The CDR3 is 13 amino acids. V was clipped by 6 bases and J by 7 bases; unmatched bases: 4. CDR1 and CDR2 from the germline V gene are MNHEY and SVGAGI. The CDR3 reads CASRRQGSEKLFF. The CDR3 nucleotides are TGTGCCAGCAGAAGACAGGGGAGTGAAAAACTGTTTTTT.

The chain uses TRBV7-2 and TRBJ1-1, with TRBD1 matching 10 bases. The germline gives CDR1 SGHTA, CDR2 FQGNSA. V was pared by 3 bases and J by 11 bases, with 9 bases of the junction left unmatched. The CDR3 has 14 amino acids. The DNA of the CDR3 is TGTGCCAGCAGCTTGTCCGGGACAGGGGTGCTGGCTTTCTTT. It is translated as CASSLSGTGVLAFF. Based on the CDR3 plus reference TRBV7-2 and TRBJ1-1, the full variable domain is GAGVSQSPSNKVTEKGKDVELRCDPISGHTALYWYRQSLGQGLEFLIYFQGNSAPDKSGLPSDRFSAERTGGSVSTLTIQRTQQEDSAVYLCASSLSGTGVLAFFGQGTRLTVV.

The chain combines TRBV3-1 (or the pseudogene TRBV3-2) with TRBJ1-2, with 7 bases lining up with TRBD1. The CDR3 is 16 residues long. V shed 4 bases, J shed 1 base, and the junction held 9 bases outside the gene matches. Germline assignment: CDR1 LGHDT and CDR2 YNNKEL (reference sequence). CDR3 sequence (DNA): TGTGCCAGCAGCCCGACTCCCCGACAGGGTAACTATGGCTACACCTTC. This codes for CASSPTPRQGNYGYTF.

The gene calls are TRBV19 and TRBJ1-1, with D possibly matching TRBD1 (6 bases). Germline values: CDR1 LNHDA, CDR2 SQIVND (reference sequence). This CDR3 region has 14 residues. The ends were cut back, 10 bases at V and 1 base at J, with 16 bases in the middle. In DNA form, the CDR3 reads TGTGCCACCAACGCGGCACAGGGGAACACTGAAGCTTTCTTT. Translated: CATNAAQGNTEAFF.

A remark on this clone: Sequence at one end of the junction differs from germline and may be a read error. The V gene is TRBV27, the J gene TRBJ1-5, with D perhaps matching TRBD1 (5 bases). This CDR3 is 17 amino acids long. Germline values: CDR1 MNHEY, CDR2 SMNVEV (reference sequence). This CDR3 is CASSLSGVTGGNQPQHF. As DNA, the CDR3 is TGTGCCAGCAGTCTATCCGGGGTAACGGGGGGCAATCAGCCCCAGCATTTT.

The CDR3 nucleotides read TGCAGCGTTGTCTCCCCCAGGGCAGATACGCAGTATTTT. Encoded protein: CSVVSPRADTQYF. This chain joins TRBV29-1 and TRBJ2-3; D might be TRBD1 (5 bases). CDR1 is SQVTM, CDR2 ANQGSEA, per germline. The CDR3 is made up of 13 amino acids. Trimming pared 4 bases from V and 4 bases from J, leaving 12 bases between.

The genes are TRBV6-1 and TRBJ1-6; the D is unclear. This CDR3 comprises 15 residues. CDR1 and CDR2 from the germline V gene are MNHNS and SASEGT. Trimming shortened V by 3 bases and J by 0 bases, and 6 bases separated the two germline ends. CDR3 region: CASSDRSSYNSPLHF. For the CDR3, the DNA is TGTGCCAGCAGTGACCGGAGCTCCTATAATTCACCCCTCCACTTT.

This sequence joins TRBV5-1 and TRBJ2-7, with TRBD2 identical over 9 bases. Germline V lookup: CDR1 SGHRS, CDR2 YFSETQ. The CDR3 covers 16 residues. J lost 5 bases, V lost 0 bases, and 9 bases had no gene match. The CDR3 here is CASSLESRGLADEQYF. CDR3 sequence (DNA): TGCGCCAGCAGCTTGGAGTCGCGGGGACTAGCCGACGAGCAGTACTTC.

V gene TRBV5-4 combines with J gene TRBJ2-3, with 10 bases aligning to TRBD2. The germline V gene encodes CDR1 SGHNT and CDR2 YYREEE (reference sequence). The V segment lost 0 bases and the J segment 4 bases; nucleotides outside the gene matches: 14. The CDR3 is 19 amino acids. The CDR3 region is CASSLATTSGALRADTQYF. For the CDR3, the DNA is TGTGCCAGCAGCTTGGCCACTACTAGCGGGGCCTTGAGGGCAGATACGCAGTATTTT.

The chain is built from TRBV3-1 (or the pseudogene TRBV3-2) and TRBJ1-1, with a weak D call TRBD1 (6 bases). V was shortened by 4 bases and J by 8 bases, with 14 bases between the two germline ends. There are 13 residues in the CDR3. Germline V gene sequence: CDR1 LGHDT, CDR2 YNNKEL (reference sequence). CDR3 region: CASSLTRGTEAFF. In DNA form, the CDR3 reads TGTGCCAGCAGCCTTACGAGGGGGACAGAAGCTTTCTTT.

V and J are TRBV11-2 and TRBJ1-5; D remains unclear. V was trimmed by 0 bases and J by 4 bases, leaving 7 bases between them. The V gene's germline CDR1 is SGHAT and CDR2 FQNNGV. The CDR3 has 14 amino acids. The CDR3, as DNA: TGTGCCAGCAGCTTAGATGGGCTGAATCAGCCCCAGCATTTT. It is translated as CASSLDGLNQPQHF.

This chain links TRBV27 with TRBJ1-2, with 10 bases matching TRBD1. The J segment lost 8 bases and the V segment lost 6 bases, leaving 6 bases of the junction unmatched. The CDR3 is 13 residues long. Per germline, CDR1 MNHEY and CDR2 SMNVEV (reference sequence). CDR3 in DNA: TGTGCCAGCAGGACTGGGGACAGGGGAGGCTACACCTTC. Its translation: CASRTGDRGGYTF.

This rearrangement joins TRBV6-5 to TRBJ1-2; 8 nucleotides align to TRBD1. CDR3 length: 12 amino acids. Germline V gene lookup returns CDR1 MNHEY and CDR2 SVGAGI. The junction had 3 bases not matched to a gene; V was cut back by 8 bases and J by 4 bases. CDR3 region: CASGQGTYGYTF. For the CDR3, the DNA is TGTGCCAGCGGACAGGGAACCTATGGCTACACCTTC.

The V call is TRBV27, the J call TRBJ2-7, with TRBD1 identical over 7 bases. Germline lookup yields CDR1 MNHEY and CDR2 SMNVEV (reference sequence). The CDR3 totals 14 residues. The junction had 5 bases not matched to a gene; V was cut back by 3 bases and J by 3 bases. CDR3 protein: CASSFNGQVYEQYF. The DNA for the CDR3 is TGTGCCAGCAGTTTTAACGGACAGGTCTACGAGCAGTACTTC.

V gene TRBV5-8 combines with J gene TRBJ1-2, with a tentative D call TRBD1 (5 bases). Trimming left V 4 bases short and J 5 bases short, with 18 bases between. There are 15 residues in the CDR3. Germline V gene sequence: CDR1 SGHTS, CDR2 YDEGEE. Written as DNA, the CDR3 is TGTGCCAGCAGCCCTAGGGTGTCGTCAGGGTATGGCTACACCTTC. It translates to CASSPRVSSGYGYTF.

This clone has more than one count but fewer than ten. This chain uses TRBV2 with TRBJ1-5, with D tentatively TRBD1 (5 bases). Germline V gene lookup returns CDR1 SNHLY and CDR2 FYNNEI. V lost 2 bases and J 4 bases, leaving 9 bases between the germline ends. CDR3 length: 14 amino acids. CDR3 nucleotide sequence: TGTGCCAGCAGTGAAAGGACACAGAATCAGCCCCAGCATTTT. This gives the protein CASSERTQNQPQHF. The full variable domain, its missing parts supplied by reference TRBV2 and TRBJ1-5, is EPEVTQTPSHQVTQMGQEVILRCVPISNHLYFYWYRQILGQKVEFLVSFYNNEISEKSEIFDDQFSVERPDGSNFTLKIRSTKLEDSAMYFCASSERTQNQPQHFGDGTRLSIL.

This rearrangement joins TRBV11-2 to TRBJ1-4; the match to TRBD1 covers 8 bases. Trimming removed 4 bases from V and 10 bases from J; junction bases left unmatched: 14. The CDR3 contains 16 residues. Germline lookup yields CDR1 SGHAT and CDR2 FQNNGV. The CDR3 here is CASSSTGQGNNRKLFF. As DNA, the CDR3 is TGTGCCAGCAGCTCCACTGGACAGGGTAATAACAGAAAACTGTTTTTT. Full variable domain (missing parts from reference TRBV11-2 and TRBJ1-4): EAGVAQSPRYKIIEKRQSVAFWCNPISGHATLYWYQQILGQGPKLLIQFQNNGVVDDSQLPKDRFSAERLKGVDSTLKIQPAKLEDSAVYLCASSSTGQGNNRKLFFGSGTQLSVL.

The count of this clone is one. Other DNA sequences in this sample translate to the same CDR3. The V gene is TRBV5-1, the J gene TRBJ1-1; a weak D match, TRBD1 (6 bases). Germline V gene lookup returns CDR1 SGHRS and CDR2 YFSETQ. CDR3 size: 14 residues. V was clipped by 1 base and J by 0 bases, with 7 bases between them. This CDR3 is CASSLTGLNTEAFF. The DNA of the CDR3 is TGCGCCAGCAGCTTGACAGGGCTGAACACTGAAGCTTTCTTT.

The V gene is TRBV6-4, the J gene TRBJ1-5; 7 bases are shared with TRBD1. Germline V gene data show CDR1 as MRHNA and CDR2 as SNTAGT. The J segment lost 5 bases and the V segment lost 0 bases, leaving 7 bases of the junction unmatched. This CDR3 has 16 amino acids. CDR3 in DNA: TGTGCCAGCAGTGACTCGGACCACAGGGGTGATCAGCCCCAGCATTTT. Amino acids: CASSDSDHRGDQPQHF.

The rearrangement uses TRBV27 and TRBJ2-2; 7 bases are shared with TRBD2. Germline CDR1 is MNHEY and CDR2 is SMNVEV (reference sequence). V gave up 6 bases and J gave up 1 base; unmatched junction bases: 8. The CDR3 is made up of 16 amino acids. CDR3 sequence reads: CASSLQSGKNTGELFF. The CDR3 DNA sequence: TGTGCCAGCAGCCTCCAGAGCGGGAAGAACACCGGGGAGCTGTTTTTT.

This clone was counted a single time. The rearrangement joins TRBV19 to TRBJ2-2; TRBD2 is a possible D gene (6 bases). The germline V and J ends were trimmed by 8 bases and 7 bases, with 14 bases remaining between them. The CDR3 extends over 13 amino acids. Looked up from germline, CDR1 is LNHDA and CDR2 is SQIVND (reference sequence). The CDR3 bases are TGTGCCAGTGGGACTGAGGGTAGCGGGGAGCTGTTTTTT. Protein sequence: CASGTEGSGELFF.

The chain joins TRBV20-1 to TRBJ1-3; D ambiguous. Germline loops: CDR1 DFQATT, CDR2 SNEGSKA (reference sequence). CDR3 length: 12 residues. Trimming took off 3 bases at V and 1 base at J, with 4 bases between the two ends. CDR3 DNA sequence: TGCAGTGCTAGTTTATCTGGAAACACCATATATTTT. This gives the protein CSASLSGNTIYF.